These 10 T cell receptor beta chains were all obtained from the same sample, sequenced in a study of OX40 agonist ivuxolimab in advanced cancers. The protocol was immunoSEQ multiplex PCR, while the TCRdb copy is restricted to in-frame clones and leaves out a portion. The sample lists 35,000 to 55,000 clones, 85% to 90% occurring once. The starting material was CD4+ or CD8+ T cells sorted from blood, obtained in a trial of the OX40 agonist ivuxolimab. The receptors stem from an adult with an advanced solid tumor such as melanoma, head and neck, liver or kidney cancer.

The V gene is TRBV27, the J gene TRBJ2-7, with TRBD1 as a possible D gene (6 bases). V shed 6 bases and J shed 4 bases, with 19 bases lying between them. Germline V gives CDR1 MNHEY, CDR2 SMNVEV (reference sequence). This CDR3 has 15 amino acids. The CDR3 loop is CASSRNGRDTYEQYF. The DNA of the CDR3 is TGTGCCAGCAGCCGAAACGGACGGGACACTTACGAGCAGTACTTC.

This sequence joins TRBV11-2 and TRBJ2-2; 9 bases match TRBD2. Germline CDR1 is SGHAT and CDR2 is FQNNGV. J gave up 5 bases and V 7 bases, and 11 bases lay outside the gene matches. The CDR3 totals 16 residues. The CDR3 bases are TGTGCCAGCACCCAGAGGGCGGGAGGGTTGACCGGGGAGCTGTTTTTT. Translated: CASTQRAGGLTGELFF.

This chain joins TRBV18 and TRBJ1-1, with a weak D call TRBD1 (6 bases). CDR3 size: 15 residues. CDR1 and CDR2 from the germline V gene are KGHSH and LQKENI. The V end lost 3 bases, the J end lost 10 bases, and 21 bases lay between the germline ends. The CDR3 here is CASSPRSQGGIGAFF. The CDR3 DNA reads as TGTGCCAGCTCACCCCGCAGCCAAGGGGGGATTGGAGCTTTCTTT.

The rearrangement links TRBV27 to TRBJ2-7, with 9 bases lining up with TRBD1. CDR1 is MNHEY, CDR2 SMNVEV, per germline (reference sequence). Losses at the gene ends were 7 bases for V and 4 bases for J; bases not matched to a gene: 14. This CDR3 spans 16 amino acids. As DNA, the CDR3 is TGTGCCAGCACCCAGATTGGGGGGACAGGGACGTACGAGCAGTACTTC. Translated: CASTQIGGTGTYEQYF.

This sequence joins TRBV29-1 and TRBJ2-1; a weak D match, TRBD1 (6 bases). This CDR3 comprises 14 residues. Germline V CDR1 and CDR2: SQVTM, ANQGSEA. The V end was cut by 0 bases, the J end by 6 bases, with 12 bases between. CDR3 bases: TGCAGCGTTGAAGAAGGGATCAGGGGCAATGAGCAGTTCTTC. Amino acids: CSVEEGIRGNEQFF.

V gene TRBV30 combines with J gene TRBJ1-1; no reliable D call. This CDR3 region has 12 residues. Trimming took off 2 bases at V and 1 base at J, with 5 bases between the two ends. The germline V gene has CDR1 GTSNPN and CDR2 SVGIG (reference sequence). As DNA, the CDR3 is TGTGCCTGGAGTAAGGGGAACACTGAAGCTTTCTTT. It is translated as CAWSKGNTEAFF.

The chain links TRBV9 to TRBJ2-7; maybe TRBD2 (5 bases). Germline assignment: CDR1 SGDLS and CDR2 YYNGEE. This CDR3 is built from 14 residues. V shed 3 bases and J shed 2 bases, with 12 bases lying between them. CDR3 residues: CASSAQDLTYEQYF. The CDR3 DNA is TGTGCCAGCAGCGCTCAGGACTTAACCTACGAGCAGTACTTC.

Written as DNA, the CDR3 is TGTGCCTGGCAGCCGAGGGATCAGAATGAAAAACTGTTTTTT. It is translated as CAWQPRDQNEKLFF. The chain couples TRBV30 to TRBJ1-4; D unclear. Germline values: CDR1 GTSNPN, CDR2 SVGIG (reference sequence). This CDR3 region has 14 residues. V lost 5 bases to trimming and J lost 5 bases, with 15 bases between them.

The chain recombines TRBV5-4 with TRBJ1-4; 9 bases are a match to TRBD1. Trimming at V came to 4 bases and at J to 5 bases, leaving 6 bases not matched to a gene. The CDR3 sequence is 15 residues long. Germline-derived CDR1 and CDR2 are SGHNT and YYREEE (reference sequence). The CDR3 sequence is CASSPWGTGNEKLFF. The CDR3 DNA reads as TGTGCCAGCAGCCCTTGGGGGACAGGGAATGAAAAACTGTTTTTT. The whole variable domain, filled in from reference TRBV5-4 and TRBJ1-4, reads ETGVTQSPTHLIKTRGQQVTLRCSSQSGHNTVSWYQQALGQGPQFIFQYYREEENGRGNFPPRFSGLQFPNYSSELNVNALELDDSALYLCASSPWGTGNEKLFFGSGTQLSVL.

V is TRBV19 and J is TRBJ2-1; possible D gene TRBD2, 7 bases. Germline CDR1 reads LNHDA; CDR2 reads SQIVND (reference sequence). V was trimmed by 2 bases and J by 5 bases, leaving 13 bases between them. The CDR3 is 15 residues long. DNA of the CDR3: TGTGCCAGTAGTATAAATCGGGGGGCCCACAATGAGCAGTTCTTC. Protein: CASSINRGAHNEQFF.